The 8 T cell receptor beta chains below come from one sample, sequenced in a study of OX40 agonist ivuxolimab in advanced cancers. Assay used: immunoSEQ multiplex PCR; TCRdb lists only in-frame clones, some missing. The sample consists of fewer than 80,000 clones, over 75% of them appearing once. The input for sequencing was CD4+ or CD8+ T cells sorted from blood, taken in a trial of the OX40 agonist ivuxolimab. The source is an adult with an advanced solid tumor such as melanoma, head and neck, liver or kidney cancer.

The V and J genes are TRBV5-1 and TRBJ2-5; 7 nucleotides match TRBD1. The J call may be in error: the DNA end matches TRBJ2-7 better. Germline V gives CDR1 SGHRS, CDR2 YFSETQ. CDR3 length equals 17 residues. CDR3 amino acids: CASSLTQGVVSPYEQYF. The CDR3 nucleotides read TGCGCCAGCAGCTTGACTCAGGGGGTGGTTAGTCCCTACGAGCAGTACTTC.

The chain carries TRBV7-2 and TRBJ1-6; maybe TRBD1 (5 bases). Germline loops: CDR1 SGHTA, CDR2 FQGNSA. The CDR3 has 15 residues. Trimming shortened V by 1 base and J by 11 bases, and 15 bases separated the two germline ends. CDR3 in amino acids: CASSLVRQGTAPLHF. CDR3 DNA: TGTGCCAGCAGCTTAGTTAGGCAGGGAACGGCACCCCTCCACTTT. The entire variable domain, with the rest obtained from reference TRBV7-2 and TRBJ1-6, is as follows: GAGVSQSPSNKVTEKGKDVELRCDPISGHTALYWYRQSLGQGLEFLIYFQGNSAPDKSGLPSDRFSAERTGGSVSTLTIQRTQQEDSAVYLCASSLVRQGTAPLHFGNGTRLTVT.

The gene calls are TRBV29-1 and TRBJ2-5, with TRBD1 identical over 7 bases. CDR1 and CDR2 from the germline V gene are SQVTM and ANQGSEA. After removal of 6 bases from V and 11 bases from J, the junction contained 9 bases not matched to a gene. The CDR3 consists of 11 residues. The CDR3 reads CSVTGAGEQYF. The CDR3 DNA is TGCAGCGTAACAGGGGCTGGGGAGCAGTACTTC. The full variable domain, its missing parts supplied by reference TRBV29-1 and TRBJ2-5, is SAVISQKPSRDICQRGTSLTIQCQVDSQVTMMFWYRQQPGQSLTLIATANQGSEATYESGFVIDKFPISRPNLTFSTLTVSNMSPEDSSIYLCSVTGAGEQYFGPGTRLLVL.

The DNA for the CDR3 is TGTGCCAGCAGCTTGGACCCAAACAGGGGCGGGGACTATGGCTACACCTTC. This translates into CASSLDPNRGGDYGYTF. The chain is built from TRBV7-2 and TRBJ1-2, with 7 bases lining up with TRBD1. J gave up 3 bases and V 3 bases, and 13 bases lay outside the gene matches. Germline CDR1 reads SGHTA; CDR2 reads FQGNSA. The CDR3 totals 17 residues. The entire variable domain, with the rest obtained from reference TRBV7-2 and TRBJ1-2, is as follows: GAGVSQSPSNKVTEKGKDVELRCDPISGHTALYWYRQSLGQGLEFLIYFQGNSAPDKSGLPSDRFSAERTGGSVSTLTIQRTQQEDSAVYLCASSLDPNRGGDYGYTFGSGTRLTVV.

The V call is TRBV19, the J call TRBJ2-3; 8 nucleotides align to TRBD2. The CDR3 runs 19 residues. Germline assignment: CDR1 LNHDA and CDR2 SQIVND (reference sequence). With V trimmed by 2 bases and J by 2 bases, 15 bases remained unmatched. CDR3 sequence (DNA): TGTGCCAGTAGTATAACTGGGATCGCGGGAGGCCCCCCCACAGATACGCAGTATTTT. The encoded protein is CASSITGIAGGPPTDTQYF.

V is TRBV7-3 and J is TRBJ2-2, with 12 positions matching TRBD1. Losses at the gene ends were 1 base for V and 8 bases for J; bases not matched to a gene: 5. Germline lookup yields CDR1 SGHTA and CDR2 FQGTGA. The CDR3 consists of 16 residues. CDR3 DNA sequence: TGTGCCAGCAGCTTAATGGGACAGGGGGCAAGTGGGGAGCTGTTTTTT. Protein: CASSLMGQGASGELFF.

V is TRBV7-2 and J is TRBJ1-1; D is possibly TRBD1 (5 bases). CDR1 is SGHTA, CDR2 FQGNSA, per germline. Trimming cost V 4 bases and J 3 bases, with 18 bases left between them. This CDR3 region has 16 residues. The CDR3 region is CASSSTVGGVDTEAFF. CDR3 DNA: TGTGCCAGCAGCTCCACCGTGGGGGGGGTGGACACTGAAGCTTTCTTT.

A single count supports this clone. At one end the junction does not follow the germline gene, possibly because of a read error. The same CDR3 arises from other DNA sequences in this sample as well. This CDR3 is CASSLRIGSSQGKNTIYF. Written as DNA, the CDR3 is TGCGCCAGCAGCTTGCGTATCGGCTCGTCACAGGGAAAAAACACCATATATTTT. This chain uses TRBV5-6 with TRBJ1-3, with D perhaps matching TRBD1 (6 bases). CDR3 length: 18 residues. Germline loops: CDR1 SGHDT, CDR2 YYEEEE.